The T cell receptor (beta chain) under discussion was sequenced for a study of control samples from healthy donors and cancer patients. This table comes from immunoSEQ multiplex PCR, and its TCRdb copy is limited to in-frame clones, with some not included. The table lists 400,000 to 500,000 clones, around 90% of them singletons, with 5.5% to 8% in the top ten. The CDR3 is made up of 17 amino acids. Between the trimmed V and J ends, which lost 1 base and 1 base, there was a span of 15 bases. The germline V gene has CDR1 SGDLS and CDR2 YYNGEE. This clonotype was obtained from a man in his forties with head and neck cancer. The sample taken for sequencing was PBMCs. The rearrangement joins TRBV9 to TRBJ2-1; the D gene is possibly TRBD2 (5 bases). CDR3 amino acids: CASSVNGGERSYNEQFF. Here the CDR3 DNA reads TGTGCCAGCAGCGTAAATGGTGGGGAGAGGTCCTACAATGAGCAGTTCTTC.